This is a list of T cell receptor beta chains from one sample in a study of T-cell memory formation after mild COVID-19. TCRdb re-derived calls from the 5' RACE reads in MiXCR, one entry per CDR3 protein. Seen here are about 270,000 distinct CDR3 sequences, over 15% observed once, and the top ten hold 20% to 25%. Source material: PBMCs or a T cell subset sorted from them (not recorded which). These receptor sequences come from a young man who had mild COVID-19 (a few samples of this study predate the infection). Cell type and time point are not known. CDR3s include the opening cysteine and the closing phenylalanine or tryptophan. Fields, in order: D gene, clone size, J gene, V gene, CDR3 length, CDR3 protein, CDR3 DNA. A D gene is named only where the DNA matches it firmly. Where a row states a size, it is once, few, many or the class of an expanded clone; other rows omit it.

TRBD2	few	TRBJ2-7	TRBV20-1	14	CSARDPSGGNEQYF	TGCAGTGCTAGAGATCCTAGCGGGGGCAACGAGCAGTACTTC
.	few	TRBJ1-1	TRBV6-5	14	CASSYPGGNTEAFF	TGTGCCAGCAGTTACCCCGGGGGTAACACTGAAGCTTTCTTT
.	few	TRBJ2-1	TRBV4-1	15	CASSLGGTRYNEQFF	TGCGCCAGCAGCCTGGGAGGAACCCGATACAATGAGCAGTTCTTC
.	.	TRBJ2-3	TRBV20-1	13	CSGRSSSTDTQYF	TGCAGTGGGAGGTCTTCCTCCACAGATACGCAGTATTTT
TRBD1	.	TRBJ2-3	TRBV14	16	CASSDRQGTGTDTQYF	TGTGCCAGCAGCGACCGACAGGGGACGGGCACAGATACGCAGTATTTT
.	few	TRBJ1-1	TRBV28	12	CASSSYLIEAFF	TGTGCCAGCAGTTCCTACCTTATTGAAGCTTTCTTT
.	.	TRBJ2-3	TRBV4-1	15	CASSPTSTTADTQYF	TGCGCCAGCAGCCCGACTAGTACCACGGCAGATACGCAGTATTTT
.	many	TRBJ2-3	TRBV5-1	16	CASSLGRSSAADTQYF	TGCGCCAGCAGCTTGGGACGATCTAGCGCGGCAGATACGCAGTATTTT
.	many	TRBJ2-3	TRBV5-6	13	CASSFLQTDTQYF	TGTGCCAGCAGCTTCTTACAGACAGATACGCAGTATTTT
.	many	TRBJ2-1	TRBV7-2	12	CASSLVPFNPFF	TGTGCCAGCAGCTTAGTTCCCTTCAACCCGTTCTTC
.	few	TRBJ1-2	TRBV7-9	16	CASSTIQGEANYGYTF	TGTGCCAGCAGCACCATACAGGGAGAAGCTAACTATGGCTACACCTTC
TRBD1	.	TRBJ2-3	TRBV7-2	15	CASSLDRGRTDTQYF	TGTGCCAGCAGCTTAGACAGGGGGCGAACAGATACGCAGTATTTT
TRBD1	.	TRBJ1-2	TRBV7-9	13	CASTEQGLSGYTF	TGTGCCAGCACTGAACAGGGGCTGAGTGGCTACACCTTC
TRBD2	many	TRBJ2-7	TRBV20-1	16	CSARDVLAGMSYEQYF	TGCAGTGCTAGAGATGTACTAGCGGGGATGTCCTACGAGCAGTACTTC
.	many	TRBJ2-7	TRBV25-1	15	CASSDQSGKSYEQYF	TGTGCCAGCAGTGACCAGTCAGGGAAATCCTACGAGCAGTACTTC
.	few	TRBJ2-5	TRBV20-1	14	CSARDNRAGETQYF	TGCAGTGCTAGAGATAACAGGGCCGGAGAGACCCAGTACTTC
.	few	TRBJ2-2	TRBV5-1	14	CASSSGANTGELFF	TGCGCCAGCAGCTCCGGCGCGAACACCGGGGAGCTGTTTTTT
.	.	TRBJ2-3	TRBV14	15	CASSQELGRPDTQYF	TGTGCCAGCAGCCAAGAATTGGGGCGACCAGATACGCAGTATTTT
.	few	TRBJ2-7	TRBV7-9	15	CASSSEAVTPYEQYF	TGTGCCAGCAGCTCTGAGGCCGTAACCCCCTACGAGCAGTACTTC
TRBD1	few	TRBJ2-7	TRBV29-1	14	CSVESRGNSYEQYF	TGCAGCGTTGAGTCCAGGGGGAACTCCTACGAGCAGTACTTC
TRBD2	.	TRBJ2-7	TRBV20-1	14	CSARAGLANYEQYF	TGCAGTGCTAGGGCGGGACTAGCGAACTACGAGCAGTACTTC
TRBD2	.	TRBJ2-1	TRBV5-4	15	CASSLSGLAGNEQFF	TGTGCCAGCAGCTTGTCTGGTCTAGCGGGGAATGAGCAGTTCTTC
.	.	TRBJ2-5	TRBV5-5	14	CASSPAAGVETQYF	TGTGCCAGCAGCCCCGCGGCAGGGGTGGAGACCCAGTACTTC
TRBD2	few	TRBJ2-3	TRBV20-1	15	CSARYGRGGPDTQYF	TGCAGTGCTAGATACGGTCGGGGGGGCCCAGATACGCAGTATTTT
.	few	TRBJ2-2	TRBV10-3	15	CAISEGRMNTGELFF	TGTGCCATCAGTGAGGGAAGGATGAACACCGGGGAGCTGTTTTTT
.	many	TRBJ2-2	TRBV20-1	13	CSAREINTGELFF	TGCAGTGCTAGAGAGATTAACACCGGGGAGCTGTTTTTT
.	few	TRBJ1-2	TRBV9	13	CASSVVLNYGYTF	TGTGCCAGCAGCGTAGTGCTTAACTATGGCTACACCTTC
.	many	TRBJ2-5	TRBV11-2	11	CASSSGETQYF	TGTGCCAGCAGCTCGGGTGAGACCCAGTACTTC
TRBD1	few	TRBJ1-6	TRBV6-6	16	CASSYRPDRVRSPLHF	TGTGCCAGCAGTTACCGACCAGACAGGGTACGATCACCCCTCCACTTT
.	few	TRBJ2-5	TRBV12-3/TRBV12-4	12	CASSWTQETQYF	TGTGCCAGCAGTTGGACTCAAGAGACCCAGTACTTC
.	few	TRBJ2-5	TRBV7-2	16	CASSLSMGGLQETQYF	TGTGCCAGCAGCTTAAGCATGGGGGGGCTACAAGAGACCCAGTACTTC
.	.	TRBJ2-1	TRBV9	11	CASSVDREQFF	TGTGCCAGCAGCGTAGACCGGGAGCAGTTCTTC
TRBD1	.	TRBJ1-2	TRBV12-3/TRBV12-4	16	CASSLGVGTGDYGYTF	TGTGCCAGCAGTTTGGGGGTCGGCACAGGGGACTATGGCTACACCTTC
.	few	TRBJ2-7	TRBV29-1	13	CSVERGRGNEQYF	TGCAGCGTTGAACGGGGCCGGGGAAACGAGCAGTACTTC
.	.	TRBJ2-7	TRBV27	12	CASSSTTGEQYF	TGTGCCAGCAGTTCGACTACAGGCGAGCAGTACTTC
.	.	TRBJ2-3	TRBV7-6	15	CASSLATSNSDTQYF	TGTGCCAGCAGCTTAGCGACTAGTAACTCAGATACGCAGTATTTT
.	many	TRBJ1-5	TRBV4-1	14	CASSHTGSNQPQHF	TGCGCCAGCAGCCACACAGGGAGCAATCAGCCCCAGCATTTT
.	few	TRBJ2-6	TRBV27	18	CASSFLRRPLSGANVLTF	TGTGCCAGCAGTTTCCTGAGACGGCCTCTCTCTGGGGCCAACGTCCTGACTTTC
TRBD1	few	TRBJ2-5	TRBV10-3	15	CAISGDRGIQETQYF	TGTGCCATCAGCGGAGACAGGGGGATACAAGAGACCCAGTACTTC
.	few	TRBJ1-1	TRBV20-1	11	CSPSLNTEAFF	TGCAGCCCCTCCTTGAACACTGAAGCTTTCTTT
.	.	TRBJ2-5	TRBV20-1	12	CSATLNQETQYF	TGCAGTGCTACCCTAAACCAAGAGACCCAGTACTTC
.	few	TRBJ2-5	TRBV5-5	13	CASGLDSQETQYF	TGTGCCAGCGGCCTAGACAGCCAAGAGACCCAGTACTTC
TRBD2	.	TRBJ2-1	TRBV27	15	CASSYSGGVYNEQFF	TGTGCCAGCAGTTATAGCGGGGGGGTCTACAATGAGCAGTTCTTC
.	.	TRBJ2-7	TRBV6-1	14	CASSKRRGSTGKYF	TGTGCCAGCAGTAAGAGAAGGGGGTCGACCGGGAAGTACTTC
.	.	TRBJ1-6	TRBV12-3/TRBV12-4	14	CASSPGWGRSPLHF	TGTGCCAGCAGCCCCGGGTGGGGACGGTCACCCCTCCACTTT
TRBD1	.	TRBJ1-6	TRBV19	14	CASRRISRGSPLHF	TGTGCCAGTAGGAGGATCTCCAGGGGGTCACCCCTCCACTTT
TRBD1	.	TRBJ2-3	TRBV10-3	14	CAISESGQGHTQYF	TGTGCCATCAGTGAGTCGGGACAGGGCCATACGCAGTATTTT
.	.	TRBJ2-3	TRBV7-3	15	CASSYRSDTTDTQYF	TGTGCCAGCAGCTACAGGTCGGACACCACAGATACGCAGTATTTT
.	many	TRBJ1-6	TRBV5-1	15	CASSLDRAHNSPLHF	TGCGCCAGCAGCTTGGACCGGGCCCATAATTCACCCCTCCACTTT
TRBD2	.	TRBJ2-1	TRBV6-5	14	CASSFSGGLDEQFF	TGTGCCAGCAGTTTCAGCGGGGGGTTGGATGAGCAGTTCTTC
.	.	TRBJ2-4	TRBV5-4	12	CASSSGVGIQYF	TGTGCCAGCAGCTCAGGGGTAGGCATTCAGTACTTC
.	few	TRBJ1-6	TRBV4-1	14	CASSPRSLHSPLHF	TGCGCCAGCAGCCCTCGGAGCCTTCATTCACCCCTCCACTTT
.	many	TRBJ2-2	TRBV7-9	16	CASRAPRRGDTGELFF	TGTGCCAGCAGGGCTCCGAGGAGAGGGGACACCGGGGAGCTGTTTTTT
.	.	TRBJ2-2	TRBV29-1	14	CSVGPRTNTGELFF	TGCAGCGTTGGGCCCCGGACAAACACCGGGGAGCTGTTTTTT
.	.	TRBJ2-5	TRBV5-1	15	CASSLEDPARETQYF	TGCGCCAGCAGCTTGGAAGACCCCGCTCGGGAGACCCAGTACTTC
TRBD2	many	TRBJ2-3	TRBV7-2	20	CASSPGTSGGPYSSTDTQYF	TGTGCCAGCAGTCCAGGGACTAGCGGGGGGCCCTACTCTAGCACAGATACGCAGTATTTT
TRBD2	.	TRBJ2-2	TRBV5-1	16	CASSLPSGGPAGELFF	TGCGCCAGCAGCTTGCCTAGCGGGGGCCCGGCCGGGGAGCTGTTTTTT
.	.	TRBJ1-2	TRBV20-1	14	CSARALRGHYGYTF	TGCAGTGCTAGGGCTCTTAGGGGCCACTATGGCTACACCTTC
TRBD1	few	TRBJ1-1	TRBV6-5	12	CASRSGGVAAFF	TGTGCCAGCAGATCAGGGGGCGTTGCGGCTTTCTTT
.	.	TRBJ2-5	TRBV5-4	15	CASSWAGRLQETQYF	TGTGCCAGCAGCTGGGCAGGGCGGTTACAAGAGACCCAGTACTTC